This TCR beta chain was observed in a study of cytomegalovirus exposure and HLA in healthy donors. Across the whole study: Ancestry clustering placed roughly four fifths of approximately 370 genotyped donors in the Caucasian-associated cluster. Points from the study as a whole: The study found most TCR sequences rare, yet found some public TCRs in many donors. Prior analysis indicated that the majority of TCR beta V segments exhibited productivity approximately 87% or approximately 30% of the time.

In regard to this clone: What it recognizes is unknown.

The PCR had 60 Vbeta and 13 Jbeta primers. Assay: immunoSEQ multiplex PCR; the TCRdb copy retains only in-frame clones and omits some. The sample lists 100,000 to 150,000 clones, 87% seen once, with 4% to 6.5% in the top ten. This CDR3 comprises 13 residues. Germline V lookup: CDR1 MRHNA, CDR2 SNTAGT. V lost 2 bases, J lost 5 bases, and 6 bases lay in between. The source of this sequence is a woman aged 30 to 39 in good health and CMV-seronegative. The sample comprised PBMCs. The chain couples TRBV6-4 to TRBJ2-2, with a weak D call TRBD1 (6 bases). The CDR3 is CASSDRGTGELFF. The CDR3, as DNA: TGTGCCAGCAGTGACAGGGGGACCGGGGAGCTGTTTTTT.